Below, 4 T cell receptor beta chains from the same sample are listed, as sequenced in a study of T-cell reconstitution after alpha-beta-depleted transplantation in children. Unique molecular identifiers tagged the TCRbeta library. TCRdb reanalysed the PCR reads using MiXCR and keeps one entry per CDR3 protein. The repertoire has about 400,000 distinct CDR3 sequences, around 21% of them found once; the top ten carry less than 4.5%. This material consisted of PBMCs from the stem cell graft donor, taken from the stem cell graft. The source is a human donor who donated a stem cell graft to a child with acute myeloid leukemia.

This clonotype was counted many times. This rearrangement joins TRBV29-1 to TRBJ2-7; 12 nucleotides agree with TRBD2. This CDR3 is 16 amino acids long. CDR1 is SQVTM and CDR2 is ANQGSEA in the germline V gene. With V trimmed by 5 bases and J by 0 bases, 8 bases remained unmatched. The CDR3 sequence: CSVTGLAGAFSYEQYF. In DNA form, the CDR3 reads TGCAGCGTTACGGGACTAGCGGGCGCCTTCTCCTACGAGCAGTACTTC.

The V gene is TRBV14, the J gene TRBJ2-1, with D maybe TRBD2 (6 bases). V lost 4 bases and J lost 10, with 14 bases in between. Germline V gene lookup returns CDR1 SGHDN and CDR2 FVKESK. This CDR3 has 13 residues. In DNA form, the CDR3 reads TGTGCCAGCAGCCCTCACGGGGAGGACGAGCAGTTCTTC. It specifies CASSPHGEDEQFF.

The genes are TRBV21-1 and TRBJ2-5; the table's D gene call, TRBD1, was not cross checked with the DNA. TRBV21-1 has pseudogene status. There are 15 residues in the CDR3. DNA of the CDR3: TGTGCCAGCAGCAAAGACCGACAGGGGTGGGAGACCCAGTACTTC. This sequence encodes CASSKDRQGWETQYF.

This clonotype was observed at least ten times. The chain combines TRBV5-4 with TRBJ2-1; a weak D match, TRBD2 (6 bases). CDR1 is SGHNT and CDR2 is YYREEE in the germline V gene (reference sequence). The CDR3 sequence is 16 residues long. Trimming took off 4 bases at V and 0 bases at J, with 14 bases between the two ends. The CDR3 is CASSPMAGSSYNEQFF. CDR3 nucleotide sequence: TGTGCCAGCAGCCCGATGGCGGGGAGCTCCTACAATGAGCAGTTCTTC.